Listed below are T cell receptor beta chains from one sample, sequenced in a study of blood T cells in healthy people across ages. TCRdb itself ran the 5' RACE reads through MiXCR, one entry per CDR3 protein. The table records some 1 million distinct CDR3 sequences, 40% to 50% of them present only once. Sequencing was performed on blood. These receptors were obtained from a woman aged 55-70 years in good health. The conserved cysteine and the conserved F or W are not part of the CDR3 here.

v_gene: TRBV4-1; CDR3aa: ASSQELAGGPYEQY
v_gene: TRBV20-1; CDR3aa: TQLLAGRSYNEQY
v_gene: TRBV12-5; CDR3aa: ASQTSGRGSEQF
v_gene: TRBV27; CDR3aa: ASSGPGAGDTQY
v_gene: TRBV12-3/TRBV12-4; CDR3aa: ASRLTGEETQY
v_gene: TRBV11-2; CDR3aa: ASSQGTSGRLGNEQF
v_gene: TRBV12-3/TRBV12-4; CDR3aa: ASTSSWDEQY
v_gene: TRBV12-3/TRBV12-4; CDR3aa: ASSLDLAGSSYNEQY
v_gene: TRBV5-1; CDR3aa: ASSLLRRGPTEAF
v_gene: TRBV5-1; CDR3aa: ANSLAGSPEQF
v_gene: TRBV20-1; CDR3aa: SATLSGTPYNEQF
v_gene: TRBV27; CDR3aa: ASSLSAGDIYYEQY
v_gene: TRBV27; CDR3aa: ASRADTTFFNEQY
v_gene: TRBV9; CDR3aa: ASSVGDGNEQF
v_gene: TRBV5-1; CDR3aa: ASSLVAGEVNEQF
v_gene: TRBV2; CDR3aa: ASKGGSPYEQY
v_gene: TRBV20-1; CDR3aa: SARDLLRGMNTGELF
v_gene: TRBV11-1; CDR3aa: ASSLVGSGNYGYT
v_gene: TRBV3-1; CDR3aa: ASSVGVGERGYT
v_gene: TRBV20-1; CDR3aa: SARDGGQLVNQPQH
v_gene: TRBV9; CDR3aa: ASSDRDREVAEGYT
v_gene: TRBV20-1; CDR3aa: SVTTGVNTEAF
v_gene: TRBV25-1; CDR3aa: ASSELAGAYSEQF
v_gene: TRBV4-1; CDR3aa: ASSQEDRLARGELF
v_gene: TRBV5-1; CDR3aa: ASSSLRGAGNEQF
v_gene: TRBV7-9; CDR3aa: AGSSGQGLSDTQY
v_gene: TRBV7-2; CDR3aa: ASSPSRTSKREQY
v_gene: TRBV7-9; CDR3aa: ASSLAGYGQPQH
v_gene: TRBV20-1; CDR3aa: SARDQGRETQY
v_gene: TRBV11-2; CDR3aa: ASSWRAELPH
v_gene: TRBV12-3/TRBV12-4; CDR3aa: ASSADRGLGETQY
v_gene: TRBV25-1; CDR3aa: ASSELQNNEQF
v_gene: TRBV28; CDR3aa: ASRDGRGHEQF